The rows below give T cell receptor beta chains drawn from one sample of a study of shared clonotypes between healthy human individuals. The protocol was immunoSEQ multiplex PCR, while the TCRdb copy is restricted to in-frame clones and leaves out a portion. The sample has around 1,000,000 clones, 70% to 80% seen once. Sequencing was performed on memory CD4+ T cells from PBMCs. The origin of the receptors is a man aged 18 to 29 in good health. Some clones in this sample may be carry-over from other donors' samples. CDR3s include the opening cysteine and the closing phenylalanine or tryptophan. The D gene is left open where the match is weak. For some rows the clone size is stated as once, few or many, or as a class when expanded; others skip it.

J gene: TRBJ1-5; V gene: TRBV7-2; clone size: NA; D gene: TRBD1; CDR3 DNA: TGTGCCAGCAGCTTCCACGGACAGGGACAGCCCCAGCATTTT; CDR3 protein: CASSFHGQGQPQHF
J gene: TRBJ2-7; V gene: TRBV2; clone size: NA; D gene: TRBD1; CDR3 DNA: TGTGCCAGCAGTGCCGACAGGGGGCCTTACGAGCAGTACTTC; CDR3 protein: CASSADRGPYEQYF
J gene: TRBJ2-3; V gene: TRBV5-1; clone size: NA; D gene: TRBD2; CDR3 DNA: TGCGCCAGCAGCTTGGGGGGACTAGCGGCCACAGATACGCAGTATTTT; CDR3 protein: CASSLGGLAATDTQYF
J gene: TRBJ1-3; V gene: TRBV7-9; clone size: NA; D gene: NA; CDR3 DNA: TGTGCCAGCAGCCGCCCTGGGGGGTACTCTGGAAACACCATATATTTT; CDR3 protein: CASSRPGGYSGNTIYF
J gene: TRBJ1-3; V gene: TRBV5-1; clone size: NA; D gene: NA; CDR3 DNA: TGCGCCAGCAGCTTGGGTGCGGGTACTGGAAACACCATATATTTT; CDR3 protein: CASSLGAGTGNTIYF
J gene: TRBJ2-3; V gene: TRBV4-1; clone size: NA; D gene: NA; CDR3 DNA: TGCGCCAGCAGCCAAGAGGGGGCGCCATCAGATACGCAGTATTTT; CDR3 protein: CASSQEGAPSDTQYF
J gene: TRBJ1-1; V gene: TRBV6-1; clone size: NA; D gene: NA; CDR3 DNA: TGTGCCAGCAGTCCCGTAAACACTGAAGCTTTCTTT; CDR3 protein: CASSPVNTEAFF
J gene: TRBJ1-2; V gene: TRBV27; clone size: few; D gene: TRBD1; CDR3 DNA: TGTGCCAGCAGTTTAACAGGGGGGGGCTATGGCTACACCTTC; CDR3 protein: CASSLTGGGYGYTF
J gene: TRBJ2-7; V gene: TRBV6-7; clone size: NA; D gene: TRBD1; CDR3 DNA: TGTGCCAGCAGCCGCCCGGGACAGGGCTCGTACGAGCAGTACTTC; CDR3 protein: CASSRPGQGSYEQYF
J gene: TRBJ2-7; V gene: TRBV5-1; clone size: NA; D gene: TRBD2; CDR3 DNA: TGCGCCAGCAGCTCCACTAGCGGGAGTTCCGAGCAGTACTTC; CDR3 protein: CASSSTSGSSEQYF